One sample yielded the 32 T cell receptor beta chains listed below, sequenced in a study of T-cell memory formation after mild COVID-19. Using its own MiXCR run on the 5' RACE reads, TCRdb lists one record per CDR3 protein. The sample carries fewer than 700,000 distinct CDR3 sequences, about 20% recorded once. Sample: PBMCs or a T cell subset sorted from them (not recorded which). The receptor source for this set is an adult woman who had mild COVID-19 (a few samples of this study predate the infection). Cell type and time point are not known.

There are a few counts of this clonotype. The rearrangement links TRBV14 to TRBJ2-7, with D tentatively TRBD2 (6 bases). The germline V and J ends were trimmed by 1 base and 3 bases, with 13 bases remaining between them. Germline V gene data show CDR1 as SGHDN and CDR2 as FVKESK. This CDR3 comprises 15 residues. The CDR3 protein is CASSQVTGALYEQYF. DNA of the CDR3: TGTGCCAGCAGCCAAGTTACGGGAGCGCTCTACGAGCAGTACTTC.

This clonotype has just a few counts. The chain's CDR3 is CASSTGQGEAFF. In DNA, the CDR3 is TGTGCCAGCTCCACAGGACAGGGCGAAGCTTTCTTT. V gene TRBV18 combines with J gene TRBJ1-1; 8 bases agree with TRBD1. The germline CDR1 and CDR2 sequences are KGHSH and LQKENI. The CDR3 loop spans 12 amino acids. V lost 6 bases and J lost 8; bases outside the gene matches: 5.

This clonotype has only a few counts. The V and J genes are TRBV7-8 and TRBJ1-1; D perhaps matches TRBD1 (6 bases). V gave up 2 bases and J gave up 1 base, with 11 bases separating them. The CDR3 has 15 amino acids. Germline loops: CDR1 SGHVS, CDR2 FQNEAQ. The CDR3 DNA follows: TGTGCCAGCAGCTTATACGGGACAAAGAACACTGAAGCTTTCTTT. Translating gives CASSLYGTKNTEAFF. The whole variable domain, filled in from reference TRBV7-8 and TRBJ1-1, reads GAGVSQSPRYKVAKRGQDVALRCDPISGHVSLFWYQQALGQGPEFLTYFQNEAQLDKSGLPSDRFFAERPEGSVSTLKIQRTQQEDSAVYLCASSLYGTKNTEAFFGQGTRLTVV.

J is TRBJ2-3 and V is TRBV20-1; D not resolved. V shed 5 bases and J shed 7 bases, with 7 bases lying between them. This CDR3 contains 10 residues. Germline loops: CDR1 DFQATT, CDR2 SNEGSKA (reference sequence). DNA of the CDR3: TGCAGTGCTCAAACTTATACGCAGTATTTT. Amino acids: CSAQTYTQYF.

This clonotype was observed a handful of times. The genes are TRBV29-1 and TRBJ2-2; 10 bases line up with TRBD2. The germline V gene encodes CDR1 SQVTM and CDR2 ANQGSEA. Germline trimming cut 7 bases from V and 4 bases from J; bases unmatched to any gene: 3. This CDR3 is built from 13 residues. The CDR3 sequence is CSASGRGTGELFF. Here the CDR3 DNA reads TGCAGCGCCAGCGGGAGGGGCACCGGGGAGCTGTTTTTT.

The table lists this clonotype with a few counts. The chain has TRBV28 and TRBJ2-7; 10 positions agree with TRBD2. Germline V gene sequence: CDR1 MDHEN, CDR2 SYDVKM. Trimming removed 6 bases from V and 6 bases from J; junction bases left unmatched: 5. This CDR3 has 13 residues. The CDR3 DNA sequence: TGTGCCAGCAGAGCGGGAGGGGGACCCGAGCAGTACTTC. Its protein product is CASRAGGGPEQYF. Full variable domain (remainder filled in from reference TRBV28 and TRBJ2-7): DVKVTQSSRYLVKRTGEKVFLECVQDMDHENMFWYRQDPGLGLRLIYFSYDVKMKEKGDIPEGYSVSREKKERFSLILESASTNQTSMYLCASRAGGGPEQYFGPGTRLTVT.

The chain joins TRBV7-6 to TRBJ2-2; 13 nucleotides line up with TRBD2. CDR1 and CDR2 (germline): SGHVS, FNYEAQ. The CDR3 consists of 16 residues. V gave up 5 bases and J gave up 4 bases; unmatched junction bases: 4. The CDR3 here is CASSPTSGRTTGELFF. Here the CDR3 DNA reads TGTGCCAGCAGCCCGACTAGCGGGAGGACCACCGGGGAGCTGTTTTTT.

The CDR3 coding sequence is TGCAGCGTCCCGCCGAACACAGATACGCAGTATTTT. This encodes CSVPPNTDTQYF. V gene TRBV29-1 combines with J gene TRBJ2-3; no clear D. The CDR3 covers 12 residues. V was shortened by 6 bases and J by 2 bases, with 9 bases between the two germline ends. In germline, CDR1 is SQVTM, CDR2 ANQGSEA.

This clonotype has a handful of counts. The chain joins TRBV29-1 to TRBJ1-2, with D unclear. The V end was cut by 1 base, the J end by 4 bases, with 10 bases between. Germline V gene data show CDR1 as SQVTM and CDR2 as ANQGSEA. There are 13 residues in the CDR3. CDR3 nucleotides: TGCAGCGTTGAAGTTGGCAACACCTATGGCTACACCTTC. As protein: CSVEVGNTYGYTF.

V is TRBV7-9 and J is TRBJ2-2; D is possibly TRBD1 (6 bases). The germline CDR1 and CDR2 sequences are SEHNR and FQNEAQ (reference sequence). The V end was cut by 6 bases, the J end by 0 bases, with 14 bases between. This CDR3 has 16 residues. The CDR3 loop is CASRQTGTPNTGELFF. CDR3 DNA: TGTGCCAGCAGACAGACCGGGACACCGAACACCGGGGAGCTGTTTTTT.

The V gene is TRBV6-5, the J gene TRBJ1-4; D not certain. The CDR3 contains 14 residues. Trimming stripped 5 bases from V and 8 bases from J, with 15 bases between. Germline V gene lookup returns CDR1 MNHEY and CDR2 SVGAGI. CDR3 coding DNA: TGTGCCAGCAGTACCTCGGGGAGAGGAGAAAAACTGTTTTTT. It yields the protein CASSTSGRGEKLFF.

The chain couples TRBV28 to TRBJ2-7; 9 nucleotides match TRBD2. The germline gives CDR1 MDHEN, CDR2 SYDVKM. V gave up 0 bases and J gave up 2 bases; unmatched junction bases: 5. The CDR3 extends over 16 amino acids. The chain's CDR3 is CASSLWRGGPAYEQYF. The CDR3 DNA reads as TGTGCCAGCAGTTTATGGCGGGGGGGGCCCGCCTACGAGCAGTACTTC.

This clonotype was detected a few times. The chain uses TRBV24-1 and TRBJ2-3; 7 positions agree with TRBD1. The trim removed 12 bases at V and 3 bases at J, leaving 11 bases unmatched. The CDR3 runs 14 residues. CDR1 is KGHDR, CDR2 SFDVKD, per germline. As DNA, the CDR3 is TGTGCCCCTCAGGGGGACCGCCGGACAGATACGCAGTATTTT. This encodes CAPQGDRRTDTQYF.

This clonotype was detected only a few times. V gene TRBV3-1 combines with J gene TRBJ1-1, with D unresolved. V dropped 0 bases and J dropped 2 bases, with 13 bases sitting between them. This CDR3 is built from 16 residues. Germline assignment: CDR1 LGHDT and CDR2 YNNKEL (reference sequence). In DNA form, the CDR3 reads TGTGCCAGCAGCCAAGACGGATTCTGGGGAAACACTGAAGCTTTCTTT. This encodes CASSQDGFWGNTEAFF.

V is TRBV7-9 and J is TRBJ2-1, with 13 bases identical to TRBD2. Per the germline V gene, CDR1 is SEHNR and CDR2 is FQNEAQ (reference sequence). V lost 3 bases, J lost 4 bases, and 12 bases stayed unmatched. This CDR3 region has 19 residues. CDR3 in amino acids: CASSFTQLTSGGLYNEQFF. The DNA of the CDR3 is TGTGCCAGCAGCTTCACACAACTGACTAGCGGGGGGCTATACAATGAGCAGTTCTTC.

In its sample, this clonotype was seen a few times. The genes are TRBV5-1 and TRBJ2-5; 10 bases fit TRBD2. Germline V CDR1 and CDR2: SGHRS, YFSETQ. The CDR3 is made up of 17 amino acids. J lost 5 bases, V lost 1 base, and 11 bases had no gene match. The CDR3 nucleotides read TGCGCCAGCAGCTTGTCTGTCCGGCTAGCGGGAGTGGAGACCCAGTACTTC. Translated: CASSLSVRLAGVETQYF.

The table lists this clonotype with a few counts. This chain connects TRBV28 to TRBJ2-7, with 7 bases matching TRBD1. The CDR3 runs to 13 residues. Germline-derived CDR1 and CDR2 are MDHEN and SYDVKM. V was pared by 7 bases and J by 6 bases, with 9 bases of the junction left unmatched. The CDR3 loop reads CASTDNRGGEQYF. The CDR3 bases are TGTGCCAGCACTGATAACAGGGGCGGCGAGCAGTACTTC.

This clonotype was counted a few times. This chain connects TRBV18 to TRBJ2-5; 7 bases fit TRBD2. Losses at the gene ends were 1 base for V and 1 base for J; bases not matched to a gene: 12. The CDR3 has 18 amino acids. Germline V CDR1 and CDR2: KGHSH, LQKENI. CDR3 in amino acids: CASSPLVWEGGPQETQYF. CDR3 nucleotide sequence: TGTGCCAGCTCACCACTCGTGTGGGAGGGAGGCCCCCAAGAGACCCAGTACTTC.

The chain combines TRBV7-8 with TRBJ2-7; the D gene is possibly TRBD2 (5 bases). The CDR3 loop spans 16 amino acids. The germline V and J ends were trimmed by 1 base and 7 bases, with 20 bases remaining between them. The germline V gene has CDR1 SGHVS and CDR2 FQNEAQ. For the CDR3, the DNA is TGTGCCAGCAGCTTAGTCCTACCGTCGACTATCGGAGAGCAGTACTTC. Protein product: CASSLVLPSTIGEQYF. The full variable domain, its missing parts supplied by reference TRBV7-8 and TRBJ2-7, is GAGVSQSPRYKVAKRGQDVALRCDPISGHVSLFWYQQALGQGPEFLTYFQNEAQLDKSGLPSDRFFAERPEGSVSTLKIQRTQQEDSAVYLCASSLVLPSTIGEQYFGPGTRLTVT.

This clonotype occurred many times. The gene calls are TRBV20-1 and TRBJ2-1; 10 nucleotides agree with TRBD1. Germline trimming cut 6 bases from V and 5 bases from J; bases unmatched to any gene: 4. In germline, CDR1 is DFQATT, CDR2 SNEGSKA (reference sequence). The CDR3 has 13 amino acids. CDR3 protein: CSAGGQGHNEQFF. CDR3 bases: TGCAGTGCCGGGGGACAGGGGCACAATGAGCAGTTCTTC.

The table lists this clonotype with many counts. The chain couples TRBV12-3 or TRBV12-4 to TRBJ2-3, with D tentatively TRBD2 (6 bases). The CDR3 sequence is 15 residues long. Trimming took 4 bases from V and 4 from J, leaving 15 bases between them. CDR3 nucleotide sequence: TGTGCCAGCAGTTCCTACATGGGGGGTGCAGATACGCAGTATTTT. It translates to CASSSYMGGADTQYF.

The J gene is TRBJ2-7, the V gene TRBV6-2 or TRBV6-3, with D unresolved. Germline lookup yields CDR1 MNHEY and CDR2 SVGEGT. With 6 bases removed from V and 2 bases from J, the gap between germline ends came to 20 bases. The CDR3 runs 16 residues. The CDR3 sequence: CASRLELTVNPYEQYF. In DNA, the CDR3 is TGTGCCAGCAGGCTCGAGCTAACAGTGAACCCCTACGAGCAGTACTTC.

This clonotype has a handful of counts. The chain joins TRBV11-3 to TRBJ2-5; 7 bases are shared with TRBD2. The J segment lost 5 bases and the V segment lost 10 bases, leaving 10 bases of the junction unmatched. CDR1 and CDR2 (germline): SGHNT, YENEEA. CDR3 length equals 13 residues. CDR3 sequence (DNA): TGTGCCACGGAGGGGAGGGATAGGGAGACCCAGTACTTC. It encodes CATEGRDRETQYF.

The sample holds a few counts of this clonotype. V is TRBV5-5 and J is TRBJ1-4, with D perhaps TRBD1 (5 bases). V was cut by 0 bases and J by 4 bases, with 7 bases left in between. Germline CDR1 reads SGHKS; CDR2 reads YYEKEE (reference sequence). The CDR3 length is 14 residues. CDR3 coding DNA: TGTGCCAGCAGCTTGGGACAGTTTAATGAAAAACTGTTTTTT. Residues: CASSLGQFNEKLFF.

V gene TRBV2 combines with J gene TRBJ1-4, with TRBD1 matching 8 bases. Germline CDR1 is SNHLY and CDR2 is FYNNEI. Trimming at V came to 4 bases and at J to 5 bases, leaving 9 bases not matched to a gene. The CDR3 is made up of 16 amino acids. CDR3 protein: CASSATQGAGNEKLFF. In DNA form, the CDR3 reads TGTGCCAGCAGTGCGACCCAGGGGGCAGGGAATGAAAAACTGTTTTTT. Together with reference TRBV2 and TRBJ1-4, the CDR3 gives the full variable domain: EPEVTQTPSHQVTQMGQEVILRCVPISNHLYFYWYRQILGQKVEFLVSFYNNEISEKSEIFDDQFSVERPDGSNFTLKIRSTKLEDSAMYFCASSATQGAGNEKLFFGSGTQLSVL.

The chain uses TRBV9 and TRBJ2-1, with no clear D. V dropped 0 bases and J dropped 8 bases, with 9 bases sitting between them. This CDR3 is built from 13 residues. The germline gives CDR1 SGDLS, CDR2 YYNGEE. CDR3 sequence (DNA): TGTGCCAGCAGCGTAGGGGGTGACGATGAGCAGTTCTTC. Encoded protein: CASSVGGDDEQFF. The full variable domain, rest sourced from reference TRBV9 and TRBJ2-1, is DSGVTQTPKHLITATGQRVTLRCSPRSGDLSVYWYQQSLDQGLQFLIQYYNGEERAKGNILERFSAQQFPDLHSELNLSSLELGDSALYFCASSVGGDDEQFFGPGTRLTVL.

J is TRBJ2-1 and V is TRBV5-1, with 10 bases aligning to TRBD1. V was pared by 3 bases and J by 10 bases, with 7 bases of the junction left unmatched. CDR3 length: 14 amino acids. From germline, CDR1 is SGHRS and CDR2 YFSETQ. CDR3 amino acids: CASSSGTGAAEQFF. Here the CDR3 DNA reads TGCGCCAGCAGCTCTGGGACAGGGGCGGCGGAGCAGTTCTTC.

The rearrangement uses TRBV14 and TRBJ2-1; the match to TRBD2 covers 9 bases. The CDR3 is made up of 17 amino acids. Trimming removed 3 bases from V and 6 bases from J; junction bases left unmatched: 12. Germline CDR1 SGHDN, CDR2 FVKESK. The CDR3 spells CASSQLAGRAVGNEQFF. The CDR3 nucleotides read TGTGCCAGCAGCCAGCTAGCGGGACGCGCAGTGGGCAATGAGCAGTTCTTC. The full variable domain, with the rest looked up from reference TRBV14 and TRBJ2-1, is EAGVTQFPSHSVIEKGQTVTLRCDPISGHDNLYWYRRVMGKEIKFLLHFVKESKQDESGMPNNRFLAERTGGTYSTLKVQPAELEDSGVYFCASSQLAGRAVGNEQFFGPGTRLTVL.

This sequence joins TRBV13 and TRBJ1-1, with D possibly TRBD1 on 5 matching bases. The CDR3 runs 14 residues. Trimming cost V 3 bases and J 1 base, with 9 bases left between them. Germline CDR1 PRHDT, CDR2 FYEKMQ (reference sequence). For the CDR3, the DNA is TGTGCCAGCAGCTTCTGGGGGGGGAACACTGAAGCTTTCTTT. Its protein is CASSFWGGNTEAFF.

This clonotype was recorded at least ten times. The chain joins TRBV12-3 or TRBV12-4 to TRBJ2-7; unclear D gene. The CDR3 is made up of 13 amino acids. Trimming removed 3 bases at V and 12 bases at J, with 18 bases between. The CDR3 reads CASSLSALGRLYF. For the CDR3, the DNA is TGTGCCAGCAGTTTGAGTGCGCTCGGCAGGCTGTACTTC.

V is TRBV3-1 and J is TRBJ1-5; 7 nucleotides agree with TRBD1. The CDR3 is 15 residues long. With 2 bases clipped from V and 1 base from J, the junction kept 2 bases outside the gene matches. In germline, CDR1 is LGHDT, CDR2 YNNKEL (reference sequence). This CDR3 reads CASSQQGESNQPQHF. Here the CDR3 DNA reads TGTGCCAGCAGCCAACAGGGGGAAAGCAATCAGCCCCAGCATTTT.

This clonotype was observed a handful of times. This sequence joins TRBV12-3 or TRBV12-4 and TRBJ2-1; 7 bases match TRBD1. Trimming took 1 base from V and 2 from J; bases not matched to a gene: 2. The length of the CDR3 is 15 residues. As DNA, the CDR3 is TGTGCCAGCAGTTTAGTTCAGGGGGCCTACAATGAGCAGTTCTTC. Encoded protein: CASSLVQGAYNEQFF.